This T cell receptor beta chain came from a study of monozygotic twins with cystic fibrosis. Findings and caveats of the study: In 13 of 16 pairs, V gene usage was closest to the co-twin's. Monozygotic CF twin pairs shared significantly more nucleotide-identical clonotypes than unrelated CF individuals did. Low clonality (median about 0.0095) suggested a mostly naive repertoire.

For this clone: Its antigen is not identified.

Germline CDR1 reads SQVTM; CDR2 reads ANQGSEA. The junction had 8 bases not matched to a gene; V was cut back by 7 bases and J by 7 bases. This CDR3 is built from 13 residues. TCRdb's table, derived via immunoSEQ multiplex PCR, lists solely in-frame clones and lacks some. The top ten hold 0.85% to 0.95% of the sample, which has about 29,000 clones, 70% to 90% seen once. J is TRBJ1-2 and V is TRBV29-1; 11 bases map to TRBD1. This sequence was found in a girl between 2 and 10 years old with cystic fibrosis. The sequenced material came from blood. The CDR3 reads CSARTGGRVGYTF. In DNA, the CDR3 is TGCAGCGCCCGGACAGGGGGCCGGGTTGGCTACACCTTC.